A single sample gave rise to the 25 T cell receptor beta chains below, sequenced in a study of OX40 agonist ivuxolimab in advanced cancers. The method was immunoSEQ multiplex PCR; TCRdb's version includes in-frame clones alone and lacks a portion of them. There are approximately 35,000 clones in the sample; about four fifths occur only once, and around 18% lies in the top ten. Specimen: CD4+ or CD8+ T cells sorted from blood, collected in a trial of the OX40 agonist ivuxolimab. All receptors derive from an adult with an advanced solid tumor such as melanoma, head and neck, liver or kidney cancer.

CDR3: CASSPISTELAGVGGELFF. The CDR3 nucleotides are TGTGCCAGCAGCCCAATATCAACGGAACTAGCGGGAGTAGGAGGGGAGCTGTTTTTT. The chain joins TRBV11-2 to TRBJ2-2; 11 positions match TRBD2. Trimming took 5 bases from V and 8 from J; bases not matched to a gene: 19. Germline V gene sequence: CDR1 SGHAT, CDR2 FQNNGV. The length of the CDR3 is 19 residues.

The chain is built from TRBV5-1 and TRBJ2-3, with TRBD2 matching over 9 bases. Trimming removed 4 bases from V and 3 bases from J; junction bases left unmatched: 3. Germline V gene sequence: CDR1 SGHRS, CDR2 YFSETQ. The CDR3 is 14 amino acids. CDR3 amino acids: CASSQSGGTDTQYF. The CDR3 bases are TGCGCCAGCAGCCAGAGCGGGGGGACAGATACGCAGTATTTT.

J is TRBJ2-7 and V is TRBV7-9, with 7 bases identical to TRBD1. Looked up from germline, CDR1 is SEHNR and CDR2 is FQNEAQ (reference sequence). V dropped 5 bases and J dropped 2; count of bases not matched to a gene: 6. CDR3 size: 14 residues. DNA of the CDR3: TGTGCCAGCAGCCTCGGACAGGTGACCTACGAGCAGTACTTC. Its translation is CASSLGQVTYEQYF.

The CDR3 loop reads CSARNFRWAFF. CDR3 sequence (DNA): TGCAGTGCTAGAAATTTCCGGTGGGCTTTCTTT. This chain links TRBV20-1 with TRBJ1-1; no firm D call. The CDR3 extends over 11 amino acids. V dropped 2 bases and J dropped 11 bases, with 12 bases sitting between them. Germline CDR1 is DFQATT and CDR2 is SNEGSKA (reference sequence).

This chain uses TRBV5-6 with TRBJ2-1; 13 positions agree with TRBD2. With 4 bases clipped from V and 7 bases from J, the junction kept 2 bases outside the gene matches. Germline lookup yields CDR1 SGHDT and CDR2 YYEEEE. The CDR3 consists of 14 residues. The CDR3 nucleotides are TGTGCCAGCAGCCCGACTAGCGGGAGGAATGAGCAGTTCTTC. Translating it yields CASSPTSGRNEQFF.

The chain joins TRBV19 to TRBJ1-5; D might be TRBD1 (5 bases). CDR3 length equals 14 residues. Per the germline V gene, CDR1 is LNHDA and CDR2 is SQIVND (reference sequence). V dropped 9 bases and J dropped 7 bases, with 19 bases sitting between them. The CDR3 reads CARRGGRSGQPQHF. CDR3 DNA sequence: TGTGCCAGGAGGGGAGGGAGAAGTGGCCAGCCCCAGCATTTT.

This chain uses TRBV9 with TRBJ2-7, with a weak D call TRBD2 (6 bases). The germline CDR1 and CDR2 sequences are SGDLS and YYNGEE. This CDR3 spans 14 amino acids. The ends were cut back, 0 bases at V and 3 bases at J, with 10 bases in the middle. For the CDR3, the DNA is TGTGCCAGCAGCGTAGGGGGGGAGAGCTACGAGCAGTACTTC. Translated: CASSVGGESYEQYF.

Only one count was recorded for this clone. In nucleotides, the CDR3 is TGTGCCAGCAGTTCTCTCGGGGGATACACAGATACGCAGTATTTT. Translated, it gives CASSSLGGYTDTQYF. J is TRBJ2-3 and V is TRBV27, with TRBD2 as a possible D gene (6 bases). CDR1 is MNHEY and CDR2 is SMNVEV in the germline V gene (reference sequence). The CDR3 consists of 15 residues. The germline V and J ends were trimmed by 4 bases and 2 bases, with 13 bases remaining between them.

A single count supports this clone. The chain has TRBV11-2 and TRBJ1-1, with D maybe TRBD1 (6 bases). Trimming removed 5 bases at V and 3 bases at J, with 19 bases between. The CDR3 spans 16 residues. The germline V gene encodes CDR1 SGHAT and CDR2 FQNNGV. DNA of the CDR3: TGTGCCAGCAGCCAAGATGGGGGGCAGATCGACACTGAAGCTTTCTTT. As protein: CASSQDGGQIDTEAFF. Filled out from reference TRBV11-2 and TRBJ1-1, the complete variable domain reads EAGVAQSPRYKIIEKRQSVAFWCNPISGHATLYWYQQILGQGPKLLIQFQNNGVVDDSQLPKDRFSAERLKGVDSTLKIQPAKLEDSAVYLCASSQDGGQIDTEAFFGQGTRLTVV.

The rearrangement joins TRBV2 to TRBJ2-7; a possible D gene is TRBD1 (6 bases). CDR3 size: 13 residues. V lost 10 bases, J lost 2 bases, and 15 bases lay in between. Germline CDR1 is SNHLY and CDR2 is FYNNEI. CDR3 nucleotide sequence: TGTGCCACCCCAAGGGACACCCCCTACGAGCAGTACTTC. This encodes CATPRDTPYEQYF.

The gene calls are TRBV6-1 and TRBJ1-5; D is uncertain. Between the trimmed V and J ends, which lost 2 bases and 4 bases, there was a span of 12 bases. There are 15 residues in the CDR3. From germline, CDR1 is MNHNS and CDR2 SASEGT. CDR3 protein: CASSEMGIWNQPQHF. The CDR3 DNA follows: TGTGCCAGCAGTGAAATGGGGATTTGGAATCAGCCCCAGCATTTT.

This sequence joins TRBV27 and TRBJ2-7; D ambiguous. Germline-derived CDR1 and CDR2 are MNHEY and SMNVEV (reference sequence). Deletions cut 4 bases from V and 2 bases from J, with 9 bases between. The CDR3 contains 13 residues. In nucleotides, the CDR3 is TGTGCCAGCAGTTCGGCAGCCCCCTACGAGCAGTACTTC. It codes for CASSSAAPYEQYF.

CDR3: CASSYREGPNEQFF. In nucleotides, the CDR3 is TGTGCCAGTAGCTACCGGGAGGGCCCCAATGAGCAGTTCTTC. The gene calls are TRBV19 and TRBJ2-1; the match to TRBD2 covers 8 bases. Germline lookup yields CDR1 LNHDA and CDR2 SQIVND (reference sequence). CDR3 length equals 14 residues. Unmatched junction bases numbered 7, after V lost 6 bases and J lost 6 bases.

CDR3 DNA: TGCAGCGTTGTTGGAATTGCGGGCGAGCAGTACTTC. Translating gives CSVVGIAGEQYF. The rearrangement links TRBV29-1 to TRBJ2-7; the D gene is possibly TRBD2 (5 bases). Trimming took off 4 bases at V and 6 bases at J, with 13 bases between the two ends. CDR1 and CDR2 from the germline V gene are SQVTM and ANQGSEA. The CDR3 covers 12 residues.

This rearrangement joins TRBV29-1 to TRBJ2-7, with 8 positions matching TRBD1. Unmatched junction bases numbered 9, after V lost 6 bases and J lost 5 bases. Germline CDR1 and CDR2: SQVTM and ANQGSEA. The CDR3 is 13 amino acids. The CDR3 is CSVETGVEDEQYF. For the CDR3, the DNA is TGCAGCGTAGAGACAGGGGTAGAAGACGAGCAGTACTTC.

In this sample, this clone turned up once. The J gene is TRBJ2-7, the V gene TRBV2; no clear D gene. Trimming pared 8 bases from V and 0 bases from J, leaving 11 bases between. From germline, CDR1 is SNHLY and CDR2 FYNNEI. This CDR3 is 13 amino acids long. The CDR3: CASGGDDSYEQYF. The DNA of the CDR3 is TGTGCCAGCGGTGGAGACGACTCCTACGAGCAGTACTTC.

V is TRBV21-1 and J is TRBJ1-5; no check of the table's D call, TRBD1, against the DNA was made. TRBV21-1 is flagged as a pseudogene. This CDR3 spans 13 amino acids. The CDR3 DNA reads TGTGCCAGCAGCATGACAGGGGCTCAGCCCCAGCATTTT. This codes for CASSMTGAQPQHF.

This rearrangement joins TRBV28 to TRBJ1-2; 9 nucleotides line up with TRBD1. V lost 5 bases to trimming and J lost 5 bases; unmatched junction nucleotides: 12. The germline gives CDR1 MDHEN, CDR2 SYDVKM. The CDR3 loop spans 16 amino acids. CDR3 nucleotides: TGTGCCAGCAGTCCACCGGGACAGGGAAAGTCGTATGGCTACACCTTC. The encoded protein is CASSPPGQGKSYGYTF.

The chain recombines TRBV7-8 with TRBJ1-2; 11 nucleotides align to TRBD1. The V segment lost 5 bases and the J segment 3 bases; nucleotides outside the gene matches: 5. Germline V gene sequence: CDR1 SGHVS, CDR2 FQNEAQ. This CDR3 has 15 residues. The DNA for the CDR3 is TGTGCCAGCAGCCCCGAGGGACAGGGGGACTATGGCTACACCTTC. This sequence encodes CASSPEGQGDYGYTF.

The genes are TRBV4-1 and TRBJ1-1; D call uncertain. CDR3 length: 14 amino acids. V shed 0 bases and J shed 2 bases, with 7 bases lying between them. CDR1 is MGHRA, CDR2 YSYEKL, per germline. CDR3 DNA: TGCGCCAGCAGCCAAGAAACAGCCAACACTGAAGCTTTCTTT. Its translation: CASSQETANTEAFF.

By sample share, this clone is medium-sized. The V and J genes are TRBV7-2 and TRBJ1-5; D uncertain. CDR3 length: 15 residues. V was pared by 5 bases and J by 0 bases, with 11 bases between. CDR1 is SGHTA and CDR2 is FQGNSA in the germline V gene. The CDR3 DNA is TGTGCCAGCAGCGCCGACTACTATAGCAATCAGCCCCAGCATTTT. Its protein product is CASSADYYSNQPQHF.

The V and J genes are TRBV28 and TRBJ1-1; the D gene is possibly TRBD1 (6 bases). This CDR3 is 15 amino acids long. The germline V gene has CDR1 MDHEN and CDR2 SYDVKM. The ends were cut back, 3 bases at V and 5 bases at J, with 16 bases in the middle. The DNA for the CDR3 is TGTGCCAGCAGTTTCCTGGGGGGCGCAGGGACTGAAGCTTTCTTT. Translating it yields CASSFLGGAGTEAFF.

The V call is TRBV10-1, the J call TRBJ2-2; D not resolved. Trimming pared 7 bases from V and 0 bases from J, leaving 6 bases between. The CDR3 runs 13 residues. Germline assignment: CDR1 WNHNN and CDR2 SYGVQD (reference sequence). The CDR3 bases are TGCGCCAGCACGTCTCCGAACACCGGGGAGCTGTTTTTT. Protein sequence: CASTSPNTGELFF.

This chain joins TRBV7-9 and TRBJ1-1; D gene unclear. The germline V gene has CDR1 SEHNR and CDR2 FQNEAQ (reference sequence). V lost 3 bases and J lost 0, with 5 bases in between. There are 13 residues in the CDR3. CDR3: CASSLWLNTEAFF. Written as DNA, the CDR3 is TGTGCCAGCAGCTTGTGGCTGAACACTGAAGCTTTCTTT.

The J gene is TRBJ1-2, the V gene TRBV5-4; D unclear. The germline V and J ends were trimmed by 0 bases and 0 bases, with 12 bases remaining between them. This CDR3 is built from 16 residues. Germline assignment: CDR1 SGHNT and CDR2 YYREEE (reference sequence). The CDR3 DNA reads TGTGCCAGCAGCTTGGACGGAGGCCCGGCTAACTATGGCTACACCTTC. This encodes CASSLDGGPANYGYTF.